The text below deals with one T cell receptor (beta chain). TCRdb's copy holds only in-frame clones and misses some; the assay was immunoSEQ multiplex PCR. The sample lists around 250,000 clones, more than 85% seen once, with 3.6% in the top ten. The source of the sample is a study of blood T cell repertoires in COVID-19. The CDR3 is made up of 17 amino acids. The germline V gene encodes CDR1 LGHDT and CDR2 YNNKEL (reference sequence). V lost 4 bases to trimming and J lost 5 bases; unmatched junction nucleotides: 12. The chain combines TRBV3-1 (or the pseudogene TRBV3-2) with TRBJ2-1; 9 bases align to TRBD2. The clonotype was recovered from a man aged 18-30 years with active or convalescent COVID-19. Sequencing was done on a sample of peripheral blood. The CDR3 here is CASSPPLAGAGNNEQFF. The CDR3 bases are TGTGCCAGCAGCCCCCCCTTAGCGGGAGCAGGAAACAATGAGCAGTTCTTC.